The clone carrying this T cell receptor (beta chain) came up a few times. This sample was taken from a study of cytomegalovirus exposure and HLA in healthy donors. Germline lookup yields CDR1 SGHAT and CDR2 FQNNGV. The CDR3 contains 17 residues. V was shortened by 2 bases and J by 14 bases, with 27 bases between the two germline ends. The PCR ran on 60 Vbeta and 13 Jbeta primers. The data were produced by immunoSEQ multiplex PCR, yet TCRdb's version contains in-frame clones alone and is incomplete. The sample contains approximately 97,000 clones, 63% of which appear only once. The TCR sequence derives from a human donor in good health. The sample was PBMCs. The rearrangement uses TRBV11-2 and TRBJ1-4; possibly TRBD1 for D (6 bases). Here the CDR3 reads CASSLSRGFMSDSNLFF. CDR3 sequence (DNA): TGTGCCAGCAGCTTATCACGGGGATTTATGTCGGACAGTAATCTGTTTTTT.